Included here is one TCR beta chain sequence, with context. This record belongs to a study of CD8 T cells in Susac syndrome. The V end lost 3 bases, the J end lost 0 bases, and 12 bases lay between the germline ends. The germline V gene has CDR1 LNHNV and CDR2 YYDKDF (reference sequence). The CDR3 covers 15 residues. Peripheral blood CD8+ and CD4+ T cells were profiled by TCR beta sequencing. Both CD4+ and CD8+ T cells were negatively isolated, and TEMRA cells underwent FACS enrichment. RNA was extracted with the RNeasy kit, and a quantity of roughly 0.45 to 1 ug was reverse transcribed using random hexamers. With immunoSEQ multiplex PCR, TCR beta CDR3 was amplified across 54 Vbeta and 13 Jbeta. TCRdb redid the calling of the immunoSEQ multiplex PCR reads with MiXCR, one entry per CDR3 protein. The sample records about 210,000 distinct CDR3 sequences, roughly 96% being singletons.

The specimen was CD4+ T cells from PBMCs. The chain joins TRBV15 to TRBJ2-7; D remains ambiguous. This receptor was identified in a human donor with multiple sclerosis. The CDR3: CATSRVGSSSYEQYF. CDR3 sequence (DNA): TGTGCCACCAGCAGGGTGGGCTCAAGCTCCTACGAGCAGTACTTC.